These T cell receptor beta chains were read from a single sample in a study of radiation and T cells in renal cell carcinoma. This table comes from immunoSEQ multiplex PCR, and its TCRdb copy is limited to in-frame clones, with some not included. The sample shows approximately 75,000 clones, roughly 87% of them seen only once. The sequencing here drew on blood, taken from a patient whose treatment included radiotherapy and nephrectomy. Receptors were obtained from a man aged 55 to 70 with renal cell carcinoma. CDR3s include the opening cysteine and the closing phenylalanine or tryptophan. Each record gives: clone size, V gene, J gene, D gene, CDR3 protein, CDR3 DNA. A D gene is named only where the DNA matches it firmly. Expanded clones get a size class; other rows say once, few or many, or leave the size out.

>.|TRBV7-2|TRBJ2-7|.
CASSYGTTSYEQYF
TGTGCCAGCAGCTACGGGACGACCTCCTACGAGCAGTACTTC
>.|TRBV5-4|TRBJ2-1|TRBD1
CASSLVRQGGNEQFF
TGTGCCAGCAGCTTGGTTCGACAGGGTGGCAATGAGCAGTTCTTC
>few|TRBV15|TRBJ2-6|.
CATSRDLKVFSGANVLTF
TGTGCCACCAGCAGAGATCTAAAAGTCTTCTCTGGGGCCAACGTCCTGACTTTC
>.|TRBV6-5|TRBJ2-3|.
CASSPPGTDTQYF
TGTGCCAGCAGTCCACCCGGCACAGATACGCAGTATTTT
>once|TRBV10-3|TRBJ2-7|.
CAISDPRTGNYEQYF
TGTGCCATCAGTGACCCACGGACGGGGAACTACGAGCAGTACTTC
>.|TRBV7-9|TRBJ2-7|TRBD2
CASSLWREASYEQYF
TGTGCCAGCAGCTTATGGCGGGAGGCTTCCTACGAGCAGTACTTC
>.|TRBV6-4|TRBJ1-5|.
CASRYPVRKLNQPQHF
TGTGCCAGCAGGTACCCGGTTCGCAAACTCAATCAGCCCCAGCATTTT
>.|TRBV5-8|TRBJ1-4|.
CASSSIGVRNEKLFF
TGTGCCAGCAGCTCCATTGGGGTGAGGAATGAAAAACTGTTTTTT
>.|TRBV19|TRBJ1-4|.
CASTGMQNEKLFF
TGTGCCTCAACGGGGATGCAGAATGAAAAACTGTTTTTT
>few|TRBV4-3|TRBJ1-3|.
CASSQDRVSSGNTIYF
TGCGCCAGCAGCCAAGATAGGGTCTCCTCTGGAAACACCATATATTTT
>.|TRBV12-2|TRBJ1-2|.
CASRSSSTGF
TGTGCAAGTCGCTCATCCTCGACAGGCTTC
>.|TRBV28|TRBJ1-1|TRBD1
CASSLGTGSNTEAFF
TGTGCCAGCAGTTTAGGGACAGGAAGTAACACTGAAGCTTTCTTT
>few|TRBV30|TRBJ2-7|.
CAWGGAQTGTYEQYF
TGTGCCTGGGGGGGGGCCCAGACAGGGACCTACGAGCAGTACTTC
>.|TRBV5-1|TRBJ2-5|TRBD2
CASSLAPSGSQETQYF
TGCGCCAGCAGCTTGGCACCTAGCGGGAGTCAGGAGACCCAGTACTTC
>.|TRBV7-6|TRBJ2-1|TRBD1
CASSLVGQGREQFF
TGTGCCAGCAGCTTAGTAGGACAGGGGCGCGAGCAGTTCTTC
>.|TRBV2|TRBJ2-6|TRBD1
CASSATGTAGANVLTF
TGTGCCAGCAGCGCGACAGGGACAGCTGGGGCCAACGTCCTGACTTTC
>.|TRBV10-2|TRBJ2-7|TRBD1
CASSESWATGADEQYF
TGCGCCAGCAGTGAGTCCTGGGCGACAGGGGCGGACGAGCAGTACTTC
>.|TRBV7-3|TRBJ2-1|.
CASSWGSYNEQFF
TGTGCCAGCAGCTGGGGCAGTTACAATGAGCAGTTCTTC
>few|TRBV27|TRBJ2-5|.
CASSFLSGTHGLETQYF
TGTGCCAGCAGTTTTTTATCCGGGACACATGGTTTGGAGACCCAGTACTTC
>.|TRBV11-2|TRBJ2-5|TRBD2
CASSFVGGSPGETQYF
TGTGCCAGCAGCTTTGTTGGCGGGAGTCCCGGGGAGACCCAGTACTTC
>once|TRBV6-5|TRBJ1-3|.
CASSIQTGNTIYF
TGTGCCAGCAGTATACAAACTGGAAACACCATATATTTT
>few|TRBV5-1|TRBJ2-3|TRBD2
CASSPPVRAGGTDTQYF
TGCGCCAGCAGCCCCCCGGTGAGGGCGGGGGGCACAGATACGCAGTATTTT
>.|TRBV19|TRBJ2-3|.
CASIDRLTDTQYF
TGTGCCAGTATCGACCGCCTCACAGATACGCAGTATTTT
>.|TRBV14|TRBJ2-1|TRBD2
CASSQGVPSGRSDEQFF
TGTGCCAGCAGCCAAGGAGTTCCTAGCGGGAGGTCTGATGAGCAGTTCTTC
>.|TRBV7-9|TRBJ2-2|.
CASSLELRIGELFF
TGTGCCAGCAGCTTAGAATTGAGGATCGGGGAGCTGTTTTTT
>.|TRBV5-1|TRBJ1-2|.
CASMGQGTRDLYGYTF
TGCGCCAGCATGGGGCAGGGCACTCGAGACCTCTATGGCTACACCTTC
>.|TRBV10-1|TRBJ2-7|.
CASNLDSTLYEQYF
TGCGCCAGCAATCTGGACTCTACCCTCTACGAGCAGTACTTC
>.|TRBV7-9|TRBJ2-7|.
CASSFPPGRTNYEQYF
TGTGCCAGCAGCTTTCCCCCCGGCAGGACAAACTACGAGCAGTACTTC
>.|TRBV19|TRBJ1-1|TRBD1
CASSKRTGEAEAFF
TGTGCCAGTAGTAAGAGGACAGGGGAGGCTGAAGCTTTCTTT
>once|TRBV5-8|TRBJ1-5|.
CASSFTGNQPQHF
TGTGCCAGCAGCTTTACAGGGAATCAGCCCCAGCATTTT
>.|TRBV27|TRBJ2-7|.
CASSPRRYSYEQYF
TGTGCCAGCAGTCCGAGACGGTACTCCTACGAGCAGTACTTC
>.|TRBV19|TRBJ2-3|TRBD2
CASSLGLGDETQYF
TGTGCCAGTAGCCTAGGACTAGGTGATGAGACGCAGTATTTT
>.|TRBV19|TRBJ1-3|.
CASSIMPGPSGNTIYF
TGTGCCAGTAGTATAATGCCGGGCCCCTCTGGAAACACCATATATTTT
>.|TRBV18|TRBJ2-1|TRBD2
CASSPPWRGDEQFF
TGTGCCAGCTCACCGCCCTGGCGGGGGGATGAGCAGTTCTTC
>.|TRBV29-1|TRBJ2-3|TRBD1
CSVAVPGQGDTDTQYF
TGCAGCGTTGCGGTCCCGGGACAGGGTGACACAGATACGCAGTATTTT
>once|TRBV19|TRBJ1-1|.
CASTKAGEGNTEAFF
TGTGCCAGTACCAAGGCGGGGGAGGGAAACACTGAAGCTTTCTTT
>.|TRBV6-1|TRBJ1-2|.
CASSEVRGSGSGYTF
TGTGCCAGCAGTGAAGTGCGGGGCAGTGGGTCTGGCTACACCTTC
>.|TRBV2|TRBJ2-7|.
CASSQRVAGTRYEQYF
TGTGCCAGCAGCCAAAGGGTGGCAGGGACCCGCTACGAGCAGTACTTC
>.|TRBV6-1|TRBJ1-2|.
CASSEAFERGGGYTF
TGTGCCAGCAGTGAAGCGTTCGAAAGGGGAGGTGGCTACACCTTC
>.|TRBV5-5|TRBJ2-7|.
CASSLQWREDYEQYF
TGTGCCAGCAGCTTGCAATGGAGGGAGGACTACGAGCAGTACTTC
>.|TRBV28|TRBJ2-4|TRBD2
CASSFSGIGDIQYF
TGTGCCAGCAGTTTTAGCGGGATAGGGGACATTCAGTACTTC
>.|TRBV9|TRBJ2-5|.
CASSAPGLISETQYF
TGTGCCAGCAGCGCCCCCGGGTTGATTTCTGAGACCCAGTACTTC
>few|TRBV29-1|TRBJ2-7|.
CSGLTGLNNEQYF
TGCAGCGGCCTGACAGGTTTAAATAACGAGCAGTACTTC
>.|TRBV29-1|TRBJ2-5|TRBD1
CSDRDRVKETQYF
TGCAGCGACCGGGACAGGGTCAAGGAGACCCAGTACTTC
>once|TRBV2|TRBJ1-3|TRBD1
CASSRGPGNTIYF
TGTGCCAGCAGCAGGGGGCCTGGAAACACCATATATTTT
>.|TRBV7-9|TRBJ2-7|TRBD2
CASNPPGLASYEQYF
TGTGCCAGCAACCCCCCGGGACTAGCATCCTACGAGCAGTACTTC
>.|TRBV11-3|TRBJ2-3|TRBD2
CASSPGTSGTTDTQYF
TGTGCCAGCAGCCCTGGGACTAGCGGGACCACAGATACGCAGTATTTT
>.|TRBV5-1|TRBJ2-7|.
CASSRGTAGPSSYEQYF
TGCGCCAGCAGCCGGGGGACAGCGGGACCCAGCTCCTACGAGCAGTACTTC
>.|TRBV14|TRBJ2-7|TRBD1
CASSQNTGGSYEQYF
TGTGCCAGCAGCCAGAACACAGGGGGCTCCTACGAGCAGTACTTC
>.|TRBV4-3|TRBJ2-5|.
CASSQAVGETQYF
TGCGCCAGCAGCCAAGCAGTAGGGGAGACCCAGTACTTC
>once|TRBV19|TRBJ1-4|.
CASSIGTANEKLFF
TGTGCCAGTAGTATTGGGACTGCTAATGAAAAACTGTTTTTT
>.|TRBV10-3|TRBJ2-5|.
CAIGEETQYF
TGTGCCATCGGGGAAGAGACCCAGTACTTC
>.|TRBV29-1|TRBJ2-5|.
CSVGQQETQYF
TGCAGCGTTGGCCAGCAAGAGACCCAGTACTTC
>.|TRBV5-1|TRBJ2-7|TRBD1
CASSQGQGAEEQYF
TGCGCCAGCAGCCAGGGACAGGGGGCGGAAGAGCAGTACTTC
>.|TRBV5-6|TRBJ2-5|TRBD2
CASSDQTSGVGQETQYF
TGTGCCAGCAGCGACCAGACTAGCGGGGTCGGACAAGAGACCCAGTACTTC
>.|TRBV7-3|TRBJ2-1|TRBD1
CASSSTGVVGNEQFF
TGTGCCAGCAGCAGTACAGGGGTGGTCGGCAATGAGCAGTTCTTC
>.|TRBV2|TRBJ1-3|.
CASSPRDPNSGNTIYF
TGTGCCAGCAGCCCCCGGGACCCTAACTCTGGAAACACCATATATTTT
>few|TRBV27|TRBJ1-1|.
CASRQNTEAFF
TGTGCCAGCAGGCAGAACACTGAAGCTTTCTTT
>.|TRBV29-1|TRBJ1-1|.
CSVVRVNTEAFF
TGCAGCGTGGTCAGGGTCAACACTGAAGCTTTCTTT
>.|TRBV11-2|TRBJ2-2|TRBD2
CASSLGGLAGPDTGELFF
TGTGCCAGCAGCTTAGGGGGACTAGCGGGGCCGGACACCGGGGAGCTGTTTTTT